The 21 T cell receptor beta chains reported below all come from one sample, sequenced in a study of blood T cell repertoires in COVID-19. Generated by immunoSEQ multiplex PCR, the TCRdb table keeps only in-frame clones and is missing some. The data show roughly 200,000 clones, approximately 80% seen once. The sequenced material came from peripheral blood. These receptors came from a human donor in a cohort sampled during active COVID-19.

The chain is built from TRBV3-1 (or the pseudogene TRBV3-2) and TRBJ2-1, with 11 bases that match TRBD2. CDR1 is LGHDT and CDR2 is YNNKEL in the germline V gene (reference sequence). The V gene end was trimmed by 1 base and the J gene end by 4 bases; junction bases not matched to a gene: 12. This CDR3 has 19 amino acids. The CDR3, as DNA: TGTGCCAGCAGCCAAGTAGTCCTAGCGGGAGGCTGGGTATACAATGAGCAGTTCTTC. It yields the protein CASSQVVLAGGWVYNEQFF.

The chain uses TRBV10-3 and TRBJ2-7; D perhaps matches TRBD1 (6 bases). The length of the CDR3 is 12 residues. With 3 bases removed from V and 6 bases from J, the gap between germline ends came to 9 bases. Germline V gene lookup returns CDR1 ENHRY and CDR2 SYGVKD. The CDR3 is CAISDRGGEQYF. The CDR3 DNA sequence: TGTGCCATCAGTGATAGAGGGGGCGAGCAGTACTTC.

The gene calls are TRBV9 and TRBJ2-7, with a possible D match to TRBD2 (5 bases). The length of the CDR3 is 19 residues. The V end lost 0 bases, the J end lost 3 bases, and 25 bases lay between the germline ends. Germline CDR1 is SGDLS and CDR2 is YYNGEE. CDR3 protein: CASSVAGMVRALIIYEQYF. The CDR3 bases are TGTGCCAGCAGCGTAGCGGGTATGGTGCGGGCGCTTATTATCTACGAGCAGTACTTC.

V gene TRBV28 combines with J gene TRBJ1-1; no reliable D call. This CDR3 contains 14 residues. Germline CDR1 is MDHEN and CDR2 is SYDVKM. V was trimmed by 1 base and J by 4 bases, leaving 10 bases between them. This chain's CDR3 is CASSLSQRVTEAFF. As DNA, the CDR3 is TGTGCCAGCAGTTTATCCCAGAGGGTCACTGAAGCTTTCTTT.

This chain links TRBV6-5 with TRBJ2-2, with TRBD1 as a possible D gene (6 bases). V was shortened by 6 bases and J by 7 bases, with 9 bases between the two germline ends. CDR1 is MNHEY and CDR2 is SVGAGI in the germline V gene. This CDR3 comprises 12 residues. The CDR3 bases are TGTGCCAGCAGCAGGGGAATCGGGGAGCTGTTTTTT. Translated: CASSRGIGELFF.

The rearrangement uses TRBV19 and TRBJ2-3, with 7 bases matching TRBD2. The junction had 6 bases not matched to a gene; V was cut back by 3 bases and J by 0 bases. Germline CDR1 LNHDA, CDR2 SQIVND (reference sequence). The CDR3 is 16 amino acids. CDR3 sequence reads: CASSIGREHSTDTQYF. DNA for the CDR3: TGTGCCAGTAGTATCGGGCGGGAGCATAGCACAGATACGCAGTATTTT.

A single count supports this clone. The rearrangement links TRBV19 to TRBJ2-3; 7 nucleotides agree with TRBD1. The CDR3 is 14 amino acids. Germline lookup yields CDR1 LNHDA and CDR2 SQIVND (reference sequence). After removal of 5 bases from V and 6 bases from J, the junction contained 8 bases not matched to a gene. The DNA for the CDR3 is TGTGCCAGTAGTGACACAGGGGAGAAGGATACGCAGTATTTT. Translation: CASSDTGEKDTQYF.

The genes are TRBV18 and TRBJ1-4, with 7 bases fitting TRBD1. V gave up 6 bases and J gave up 2 bases; unmatched junction bases: 6. The CDR3 consists of 15 residues. Germline CDR1 and CDR2: KGHSH and LQKENI. The CDR3 protein is CASSVRTGTNEKLFF. Written as DNA, the CDR3 is TGTGCCAGCTCCGTTCGGACAGGCACTAATGAAAAACTGTTTTTT.

The rearrangement uses TRBV4-1 and TRBJ1-4, with D hard to call. CDR1 and CDR2 from the germline V gene are MGHRA and YSYEKL. V was shortened by 4 bases and J by 5 bases, with 11 bases between the two germline ends. The CDR3 loop spans 14 amino acids. This CDR3 is CASSPLAENEKLFF. The DNA for the CDR3 is TGCGCCAGCAGCCCTCTGGCGGAGAATGAAAAACTGTTTTTT.

The rearrangement joins TRBV5-1 to TRBJ1-1; the match to TRBD1 covers 8 bases. Germline lookup yields CDR1 SGHRS and CDR2 YFSETQ. V lost 4 bases to trimming and J lost 4 bases; unmatched junction nucleotides: 12. CDR3 length: 16 residues. CDR3 DNA sequence: TGCGCCAGCAGCGACGACAGGGGCCACACCCCCACTGAAGCTTTCTTT. As protein: CASSDDRGHTPTEAFF. Supplemented by reference TRBV5-1 and TRBJ1-1, the full variable domain reads KAGVTQTPRYLIKTRGQQVTLSCSPISGHRSVSWYQQTPGQGLQFLFEYFSETQRNKGNFPGRFSGRQFSNSRSEMNVSTLELGDSALYLCASSDDRGHTPTEAFFGQGTRLTVV.

The V call is TRBV4-1, the J call TRBJ2-1, with D possibly TRBD2 on 5 matching bases. The germline V gene encodes CDR1 MGHRA and CDR2 YSYEKL. V lost 2 bases and J 10 bases, leaving 12 bases between the germline ends. This CDR3 comprises 13 residues. CDR3 DNA sequence: TGCGCCAGCAGCCAATCTCCCAGCGGAGAGCAGTTCTTC. Protein sequence: CASSQSPSGEQFF.

In DNA, the CDR3 is TGTGCCAGCAGCTCGACTAGCGGGATCACCGGGGAGCTGTTTTTT. The encoded protein is CASSSTSGITGELFF. The chain carries TRBV7-9 and TRBJ2-2, with 11 bases aligning to TRBD2. The CDR3 contains 15 residues. CDR1 and CDR2 (germline): SEHNR, FQNEAQ (reference sequence). V lost 4 bases, J lost 4 bases, and 2 bases stayed unmatched.

V is TRBV7-9 and J is TRBJ2-3; 7 bases line up with TRBD2. The J segment lost 1 base and the V segment lost 5 bases, leaving 12 bases of the junction unmatched. The CDR3 spans 17 residues. The germline V gene encodes CDR1 SEHNR and CDR2 FQNEAQ (reference sequence). CDR3 amino acids: CASSTNPGGLGTDTQYF. CDR3 in DNA: TGTGCCAGCAGCACCAACCCCGGGGGGTTGGGCACAGATACGCAGTATTTT.

The chain joins TRBV11-3 to TRBJ2-7, with unresolved D. The CDR3 has 13 residues. Germline CDR1 SGHNT, CDR2 YENEEA. Deletions cut 1 base from V and 4 bases from J, with 8 bases between. Here the CDR3 DNA reads TGTGCCAGCAGCTTAGGTTCCGGTTACGAGCAGTACTTC. Protein product: CASSLGSGYEQYF.

The V and J genes are TRBV6-2 or TRBV6-3 and TRBJ2-7; 7 positions agree with TRBD2. CDR3 length: 16 residues. V shed 0 bases and J 2 bases; nucleotides not matched to a gene: 7. Germline lookup yields CDR1 MNHEY and CDR2 SVGEGT. The CDR3 bases are TGTGCCAGCAGTTACTCCGGGGCGGGGGAAACCTACGAGCAGTACTTC. Translation: CASSYSGAGETYEQYF.

This sequence joins TRBV18 and TRBJ2-7; 11 nucleotides line up with TRBD2. Germline loops: CDR1 KGHSH, CDR2 LQKENI. The CDR3 totals 16 residues. Trimming cost V 1 base and J 4 bases; bases outside gene matches: 6. CDR3 nucleotides: TGTGCCAGCTCACCACGGCTAGCGGGAGGAATTTACGAGCAGTACTTC. Translating it yields CASSPRLAGGIYEQYF.

The V and J genes are TRBV3-1 (or the pseudogene TRBV3-2) and TRBJ2-1; 9 nucleotides align to TRBD2. Germline V lookup: CDR1 LGHDT, CDR2 YNNKEL (reference sequence). This CDR3 is built from 17 residues. V was pared by 0 bases and J by 6 bases, with 9 bases of the junction left unmatched. The CDR3 coding sequence is TGTGCCAGCAGCCAAGATCGCCTAGCGGGAAAGCTCAATGAGCAGTTCTTC. Protein sequence: CASSQDRLAGKLNEQFF.

The chain uses TRBV28 and TRBJ2-7; D may be TRBD1 (6 bases). Germline lookup yields CDR1 MDHEN and CDR2 SYDVKM. Trimming took off 6 bases at V and 1 base at J, with 13 bases between the two ends. This CDR3 comprises 14 residues. The CDR3 sequence is CASRATGISYEQYF. DNA of the CDR3: TGTGCCAGCAGGGCTACAGGGATTTCCTACGAGCAGTACTTC.

This chain joins TRBV5-1 and TRBJ2-7; tentatively, D is TRBD1 (6 bases). The CDR3 totals 14 residues. From germline, CDR1 is SGHRS and CDR2 YFSETQ. Trimming cost V 0 bases and J 5 bases, with 12 bases left between them. The CDR3, as DNA: TGCGCCAGCAGCTTGGCCAACAGGGCAAACGAGCAGTACTTC. Amino acids: CASSLANRANEQYF.

The genes are TRBV2 and TRBJ1-1; 8 positions agree with TRBD1. Trimming took 6 bases from V and 8 from J; bases not matched to a gene: 2. The CDR3 spans 11 residues. CDR1 and CDR2 from the germline V gene are SNHLY and FYNNEI. The CDR3 DNA reads as TGTGCCAGCAGGAGGACAGGGGAAGCTTTCTTT. Its translation is CASRRTGEAFF.

The gene calls are TRBV14 and TRBJ1-6, with TRBD1 identical over 9 bases. CDR3 length: 18 residues. Per the germline V gene, CDR1 is SGHDN and CDR2 is FVKESK. V trimming: 1 base; J trimming: 8 bases; junction bases outside the gene matches: 12. The CDR3 DNA sequence: TGTGCCAGCAGCCAAGGTGGAACCGGGACAGGGCTATATTCACCCCTCCACTTT. It translates to CASSQGGTGTGLYSPLHF.